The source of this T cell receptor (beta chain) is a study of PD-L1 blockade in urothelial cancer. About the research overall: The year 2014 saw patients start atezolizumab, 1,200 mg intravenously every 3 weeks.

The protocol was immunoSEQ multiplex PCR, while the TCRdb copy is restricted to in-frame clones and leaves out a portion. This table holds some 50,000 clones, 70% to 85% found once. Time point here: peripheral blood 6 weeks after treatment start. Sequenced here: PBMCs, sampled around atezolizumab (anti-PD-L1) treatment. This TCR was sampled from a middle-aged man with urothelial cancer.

CDR3 DNA: TGTGCCAGTAGTACCCAACCTCCGGGGATCTATGGCTACACCTTC. Translating it yields CASSTQPPGIYGYTF. The chain is built from TRBV19 and TRBJ1-2; no definite D call. From germline, CDR1 is LNHDA and CDR2 SQIVND (reference sequence). CDR3 length: 15 amino acids. V was pared by 4 bases and J by 4 bases, with 16 bases between.